This TCR beta chain stems from a study of beta chain features in type 1 diabetes. As every portion of the isolated RNA was reverse transcribed, the sequencing read expressed TCRB transcripts. TCRdb keeps only in-frame clones here, not all; method: immunoSEQ multiplex PCR. The table has 350,000 or so clones, around 20% seen once. The ends lost 2 bases at V and 6 bases at J; junction bases unmatched: 11. The germline CDR1 and CDR2 sequences are SGHNT and YYREEE (reference sequence). The CDR3 has 16 amino acids. Points on this clone: Its matching antigen is unknown.

Findings and limits, study-wide: For Type 1 diabetes patients, all four CD4+ subsets carried TCRB CDR3s that were moderately but significantly shorter.

Sequencing used naive CD4+ T cells from blood. This receptor was obtained from a woman between 18 and 29 years old in good health. The chain combines TRBV5-4 with TRBJ2-1, with 7 bases identical to TRBD2. CDR3 amino acids: CASSFPGTGGGNEQFF. In nucleotides, the CDR3 is TGTGCCAGCAGCTTCCCCGGGACTGGCGGGGGCAATGAGCAGTTCTTC.